One sample yielded the 30 T cell receptor beta chains listed below, sequenced in a study of T cell responses to AZD1222 COVID-19 vaccine. Sequencing used immunoSEQ multiplex PCR; TCRdb keeps in-frame clones, though not all of them. The table includes approximately 100,000 clones, approximately 86% detected once. Sequenced here: peripheral blood, sampled 28 days after the second dose of the MenACWY control vaccine. All receptors come from an adult who received the MenACWY meningococcal vaccine as a control.

The chain couples TRBV27 to TRBJ1-6; D may be TRBD1 (6 bases). Looked up from germline, CDR1 is MNHEY and CDR2 is SMNVEV (reference sequence). V was shortened by 4 bases and J by 4 bases, with 14 bases between the two germline ends. The CDR3 consists of 16 residues. The chain's CDR3 is CASSSLPQGYNSPLHF. The DNA of the CDR3 is TGTGCCAGCAGTTCTCTCCCACAGGGTTATAATTCACCCCTCCACTTT.

CDR3 sequence: CASSSPDTDTQYF. The CDR3 coding sequence is TGTGCCAGCAGTAGCCCGGACACAGATACGCAGTATTTT. The chain employs TRBV6-5 and TRBJ2-3; D remains ambiguous. V lost 5 bases and J lost 2, with 8 bases in between. Germline CDR1 and CDR2: MNHEY and SVGAGI. CDR3 length equals 13 residues.

The rearrangement joins TRBV3-1 (or the pseudogene TRBV3-2) to TRBJ1-2; 7 nucleotides align to TRBD1. V lost 1 base to trimming and J lost 3 bases; unmatched junction nucleotides: 8. The length of the CDR3 is 16 residues. Germline-derived CDR1 and CDR2 are LGHDT and YNNKEL (reference sequence). CDR3 nucleotide sequence: TGTGCCAGCAGCCAAGCGTACTACAGGGGACACTATGGCTACACCTTC. It yields the protein CASSQAYYRGHYGYTF.

CDR3 loop: CASSYQRGSETQYF. As DNA, the CDR3 is TGTGCCAGCAGTTACCAGCGGGGGTCAGAGACCCAGTACTTC. The rearrangement joins TRBV6-6 to TRBJ2-5; TRBD2 agrees at 8 bases. Losses at the gene ends were 2 bases for V and 4 bases for J; bases not matched to a gene: 3. The CDR3 totals 14 residues. The V gene's germline CDR1 is MNHNY and CDR2 SVGAGI (reference sequence).

The rearrangement uses TRBV4-2 and TRBJ2-7; TRBD1 matches 10 bases. CDR3 length equals 14 residues. Germline trimming cut 3 bases from V and 5 bases from J; bases unmatched to any gene: 4. The germline gives CDR1 LGHNA, CDR2 YNFKEQ. CDR3 coding DNA: TGTGCCAGCAGCCACTCGACAGGGGGCAACGAGCAGTACTTC. This translates into CASSHSTGGNEQYF.

This sequence joins TRBV6-6 and TRBJ2-7, with D maybe TRBD2 (7 bases). The CDR3 contains 15 residues. The V gene's germline CDR1 is MNHNY and CDR2 SVGAGI (reference sequence). Between the trimmed V and J ends, which lost 5 bases and 7 bases, there was a span of 21 bases. In DNA, the CDR3 is TGTGCCAGCAGTAAGACCGGACAGACCGGGGGGGAGCAGTACTTC. Protein product: CASSKTGQTGGEQYF.

V usage is TRBV5-5 and J usage is TRBJ1-1; 7 nucleotides align to TRBD1. The CDR3 consists of 14 residues. Germline CDR1 is SGHKS and CDR2 is YYEKEE (reference sequence). The V segment lost 0 bases and the J segment 4 bases; nucleotides outside the gene matches: 3. CDR3 loop: CASSLGQGSTEAFF. CDR3 DNA: TGTGCCAGCAGCTTGGGACAGGGCAGCACTGAAGCTTTCTTT. Looking up the rest from reference TRBV5-5 and TRBJ1-1 gives the full variable domain: DAGVTQSPTHLIKTRGQQVTLRCSPISGHKSVSWYQQVLGQGPQFIFQYYEKEERGRGNFPDRFSARQFPNYSSELNVNALLLGDSALYLCASSLGQGSTEAFFGQGTRLTVV.

V usage is TRBV25-1 and J usage is TRBJ2-2; a weak D match, TRBD2 (5 bases). Germline V lookup: CDR1 MGHDK, CDR2 SYGVNS. The CDR3 contains 15 residues. V dropped 3 bases and J dropped 7 bases, with 15 bases sitting between them. The CDR3 nucleotides read TGTGCCAGCAGTGAGGAAGGTACTAGTATCGGGGAGCTGTTTTTT. Its protein is CASSEEGTSIGELFF.

This clone was seen only a few times. This rearrangement joins TRBV5-5 to TRBJ1-4; D not certain. CDR1 is SGHKS, CDR2 YYEKEE, per germline (reference sequence). The CDR3 has 13 residues. Trimming took 2 bases from V and 8 from J, leaving 10 bases between them. In DNA, the CDR3 is TGTGCCAGCAGCTTATCAGTTGGGGAAAAACTGTTTTTT. Its translation is CASSLSVGEKLFF. Full variable domain (remainder filled in from reference TRBV5-5 and TRBJ1-4): DAGVTQSPTHLIKTRGQQVTLRCSPISGHKSVSWYQQVLGQGPQFIFQYYEKEERGRGNFPDRFSARQFPNYSSELNVNALLLGDSALYLCASSLSVGEKLFFGSGTQLSVL.

This chain uses TRBV6-5 with TRBJ1-2; 9 bases are shared with TRBD1. CDR3 length: 13 residues. Germline CDR1 and CDR2: MNHEY and SVGAGI. V shed 4 bases, J shed 8 bases, and the junction held 5 bases outside the gene matches. As DNA, the CDR3 is TGTGCCAGCAGTTCACAGGGGGCGCGAGGCTACACCTTC. Translation: CASSSQGARGYTF.

This clone was detected once. The chain uses TRBV5-6 and TRBJ2-7; the D is unclear. The germline V gene has CDR1 SGHDT and CDR2 YYEEEE. This CDR3 is built from 12 residues. Trimming removed 0 bases from V and 3 bases from J, with 4 bases in between. This CDR3 reads CASSLGVYEQYF. CDR3 sequence (DNA): TGTGCCAGCAGCTTGGGTGTCTACGAGCAGTACTTC.

V gene TRBV9 combines with J gene TRBJ2-7; tentatively, D is TRBD2 (6 bases). Between the trimmed V and J ends, which lost 0 bases and 4 bases, there was a span of 17 bases. Looked up from germline, CDR1 is SGDLS and CDR2 is YYNGEE. The CDR3 is made up of 16 amino acids. CDR3 region: CASSVGLRTTEYEQYF. In DNA, the CDR3 is TGTGCCAGCAGCGTAGGGCTAAGGACTACAGAATACGAGCAGTACTTC.

The chain is built from TRBV28 and TRBJ2-7, with TRBD1 as a possible D gene (6 bases). The germline gives CDR1 MDHEN, CDR2 SYDVKM. The CDR3 is 15 residues long. Trimming pared 3 bases from V and 1 base from J, leaving 13 bases between. CDR3 amino acids: CASSLQQGRSYEQYF. For the CDR3, the DNA is TGTGCCAGCAGTTTGCAGCAGGGGCGTTCCTACGAGCAGTACTTC.

The chain couples TRBV7-2 to TRBJ2-7, with D tentatively TRBD2 (6 bases). Germline CDR1 reads SGHTA; CDR2 reads FQGNSA. With 3 bases removed from V and 4 bases from J, the gap between germline ends came to 13 bases. This CDR3 comprises 14 residues. The CDR3 DNA follows: TGTGCCAGCAGCTTGGGGTCGGGGAGGTACGAGCAGTACTTC. It codes for CASSLGSGRYEQYF.

This clone occurred once. The chain carries TRBV2 and TRBJ2-5, with 11 bases that match TRBD1. V lost 5 bases to trimming and J lost 4 bases; unmatched junction nucleotides: 3. In germline, CDR1 is SNHLY, CDR2 FYNNEI. This CDR3 comprises 14 residues. In DNA form, the CDR3 reads TGTGCCAGCAGTCGGGACAGGGGGAGAGAGACCCAGTACTTC. Its protein product is CASSRDRGRETQYF.

The chain couples TRBV6-1 to TRBJ1-5, with 7 bases that match TRBD1. The germline CDR1 and CDR2 sequences are MNHNS and SASEGT. The CDR3 loop spans 16 amino acids. Trimming took 4 bases from V and 0 from J; bases not matched to a gene: 6. CDR3 nucleotide sequence: TGTGCCAGCAGTGGACAGGGATTTAATAGCAATCAGCCCCAGCATTTT. This encodes CASSGQGFNSNQPQHF.

Only one count was recorded for this clone. This chain links TRBV5-1 with TRBJ2-7, with no clear D. Trimming removed 0 bases from V and 9 bases from J, with 10 bases in between. This CDR3 is built from 12 residues. Germline CDR1 and CDR2: SGHRS and YFSETQ. For the CDR3, the DNA is TGCGCCAGCAGCTTGGCCGGTGGTGCGCAGTACTTC. This encodes CASSLAGGAQYF.

This clone was observed a handful of times. CDR3 in DNA: TGTGCCAGCAGCCCAGGACATCCCAGGGGATATAATTCACCCCTCCACTTT. This encodes CASSPGHPRGYNSPLHF. The chain combines TRBV7-8 with TRBJ1-6; D perhaps matches TRBD1 (6 bases). V lost 5 bases and J lost 4, with 18 bases in between. CDR3 length equals 17 residues. In germline, CDR1 is SGHVS, CDR2 FQNEAQ.

The chain carries TRBV7-8 and TRBJ2-7; 8 positions agree with TRBD1. CDR3 length equals 14 residues. Germline CDR1 reads SGHVS; CDR2 reads FQNEAQ. Unmatched junction bases numbered 7, after V lost 5 bases and J lost 4 bases. The CDR3 sequence is CASSRQGTVYEQYF. In DNA, the CDR3 is TGTGCCAGCAGCCGACAGGGGACGGTTTACGAGCAGTACTTC.

This clone appeared a few times. This chain joins TRBV4-1 and TRBJ2-1; D is perhaps TRBD1 or TRBD2 (6 bases each). The germline V gene encodes CDR1 MGHRA and CDR2 YSYEKL. The CDR3 runs to 19 residues. V lost 1 base and J lost 4, with 23 bases in between. The CDR3 region is CASSQGAVRGRKLYNEQFF. CDR3 nucleotides: TGCGCCAGCAGCCAAGGAGCTGTTCGGGGGCGAAAGCTATACAATGAGCAGTTCTTC.

The genes are TRBV28 and TRBJ2-5; TRBD1 agrees at 7 bases. The ends lost 3 bases at V and 9 bases at J; junction bases unmatched: 4. Germline V gives CDR1 MDHEN, CDR2 SYDVKM. The CDR3 has 12 amino acids. CDR3 amino acids: CASSFRGRSQYF. CDR3 bases: TGTGCCAGCAGTTTTAGGGGGCGGTCCCAGTACTTC.

This clone was counted a single time. The CDR3 sequence is CASASGRSRTQPQHF. The CDR3 DNA sequence: TGTGCCAGTGCTTCCGGCAGGAGCCGCACTCAGCCCCAGCATTTT. J is TRBJ1-5 and V is TRBV19; D not resolved. The CDR3 has 15 amino acids. Germline lookup yields CDR1 LNHDA and CDR2 SQIVND (reference sequence). Trimming cost V 8 bases and J 6 bases, with 20 bases left between them.

This clone was recorded only once. J is TRBJ2-1 and V is TRBV11-2; 8 nucleotides agree with TRBD2. The CDR3 loop spans 15 amino acids. CDR1 SGHAT and CDR2 FQNNGV come from the germline V gene. The junction had 12 bases not matched to a gene; V was cut back by 5 bases and J by 9 bases. CDR3 sequence: CASSQSGGLEGEQFF. DNA for the CDR3: TGTGCCAGCAGCCAATCGGGGGGGCTAGAAGGTGAGCAGTTCTTC.

V is TRBV6-1 and J is TRBJ2-5; 7 bases map to TRBD2. Germline values: CDR1 MNHNS, CDR2 SASEGT. This CDR3 contains 18 residues. V trimming: 0 bases; J trimming: 10 bases; junction bases outside the gene matches: 20. DNA for the CDR3: TGTGCCAGCAGTGAAGCGGGATCACCCAGCGGGGTAGGAGGAGGCCAGTACTTC. Residues: CASSEAGSPSGVGGGQYF.

This chain connects TRBV2 to TRBJ2-3; D gene uncertain. Deletions cut 3 bases from V and 2 bases from J, with 6 bases between. This CDR3 is built from 13 residues. Germline V CDR1 and CDR2: SNHLY, FYNNEI. This CDR3 reads CASSEIFTDTQYF. CDR3 coding DNA: TGTGCCAGCAGTGAGATCTTCACAGATACGCAGTATTTT.

The chain employs TRBV7-2 and TRBJ2-3; D is possibly TRBD1 or TRBD2 (5 bases each). Deletions cut 1 base from V and 2 bases from J, with 13 bases between. CDR1 is SGHTA, CDR2 FQGNSA, per germline. The CDR3 spans 16 residues. DNA for the CDR3: TGTGCCAGCAGCTTAGTTGGGGGTCCTAACACAGATACGCAGTATTTT. The encoded protein is CASSLVGGPNTDTQYF. Full variable domain (outside the CDR3, taken from reference TRBV7-2 and TRBJ2-3): GAGVSQSPSNKVTEKGKDVELRCDPISGHTALYWYRQSLGQGLEFLIYFQGNSAPDKSGLPSDRFSAERTGGSVSTLTIQRTQQEDSAVYLCASSLVGGPNTDTQYFGPGTRLTVL.

The chain is built from TRBV9 and TRBJ1-6, with 8 bases lining up with TRBD1. The CDR3 totals 16 residues. V trimming: 4 bases; J trimming: 9 bases; junction bases outside the gene matches: 12. From germline, CDR1 is SGDLS and CDR2 YYNGEE. CDR3 in DNA: TGTGCCAGCAGCTTTGGGACAGGTGGGGGAGGTTCACCCCTCCACTTT. The encoded protein is CASSFGTGGGGSPLHF.

The chain is built from TRBV7-2 and TRBJ2-5, with D tentatively TRBD2 (6 bases). The CDR3 consists of 15 residues. Germline V gives CDR1 SGHTA, CDR2 FQGNSA. Trimming took off 5 bases at V and 1 base at J, with 14 bases between the two ends. The CDR3 spells CASSLNGGSQETQYF. CDR3 nucleotides: TGTGCCAGCAGCCTGAATGGAGGGTCCCAAGAGACCCAGTACTTC.

The gene calls are TRBV7-9 and TRBJ1-3; no clear D gene. The germline V gene has CDR1 SEHNR and CDR2 FQNEAQ (reference sequence). V was clipped by 5 bases and J by 4 bases, with 15 bases between them. CDR3 length equals 15 residues. In nucleotides, the CDR3 is TGTGCCAGCAGCCCCCAGGTCGGATACGGAAACACCATATATTTT. Its translation: CASSPQVGYGNTIYF.

This chain links TRBV6-1 with TRBJ1-1, with D perhaps TRBD1 (6 bases). The CDR3 runs 15 residues. Germline V gives CDR1 MNHNS, CDR2 SASEGT. Trimming took 3 bases from V and 3 from J, leaving 14 bases between them. The CDR3 DNA is TGTGCCAGCAGTGATGGTAGGGGGTGGGACACTGAAGCTTTCTTT. It yields the protein CASSDGRGWDTEAFF.